A single sample is the source of the 26 T cell receptor beta chains below, sequenced in a study of T cell clonality in common variable immunodeficiency. Study-wide findings and caveats: Common variable immunodeficiency TCR beta sequences reportedly had fewer deletions and N-nucleotide insertions.

The assay was immunoSEQ multiplex PCR, and TCRdb's table has in-frame clones only and misses some. Listed for the sample are fewer than 40,000 clones, none seen a single time. For these receptors, no antigen is known. The sample taken for sequencing was peripheral blood mononuclear cells. Source of these receptors: a human donor with common variable immunodeficiency.

A remark on this clone: The CDR3 end is not reached by the read, which stops 3 residues before it; the germline J gene fills it in. The chain employs TRBV5-6 and TRBJ2-5; no firm D call. This CDR3 is built from 13 residues. CDR1 and CDR2 from the germline V gene are SGHDT and YYEEEE. The V and J ends lost 0 bases and 6 bases respectively, with 9 bases between them. CDR3 loop: CASSLDLGKTQYF. The sequenced part of the CDR3 DNA is TGTGCCAGCAGCTTGGATCTCGGTAAGACC. Complete variable domain (other parts from reference TRBV5-6 and TRBJ2-5): DAGVTQSPTHLIKTRGQQVTLRCSPKSGHDTVSWYQQALGQGPQFIFQYYEEEERQRGNFPDRFSGHQFPNYSSELNVNALLLGDSALYLCASSLDLGKTQYFGPGTRLLVL.

In this sample, this clone turned up many times. The read terminates 3 residues ahead of where the CDR3 ends, so the germline J gene completes it. The chain couples TRBV2 to TRBJ2-3; weak D call: TRBD2 (6 bases). The V and J ends lost 7 bases and 3 bases respectively, with 14 bases between them. Germline loops: CDR1 SNHLY, CDR2 FYNNEI. The CDR3 covers 14 residues. The CDR3 is CASNPGRGTDTQYF. The sequenced CDR3 bases are TGTGCCAGCAATCCGGGCCGGGGGACAGATACG.

This clone was detected ten times or more. The read terminates 3 residues ahead of where the CDR3 ends, so the germline J gene completes it. The rearrangement uses TRBV20-1 and TRBJ2-7; TRBD1 is a possible D gene (5 bases). V lost 6 bases and J lost 0, with 9 bases in between. This CDR3 is 12 amino acids long. CDR1 is DFQATT, CDR2 SNEGSKA, per germline (reference sequence). The CDR3 DNA, read in part, is TGCAGTGCAAACAGGAACTCCTACGAG. This encodes CSANRNSYE. The CDR3 in its entirety is CSANRNSYEQYF.

This clone is categorized as medium-sized. The read ends 3 residues before the CDR3 terminus; that terminus is restored from the germline J gene. The chain is built from TRBV29-1 and TRBJ1-5; a weak D match, TRBD1 (6 bases). The germline gives CDR1 SQVTM, CDR2 ANQGSEA. The ends were cut back, 7 bases at V and 3 bases at J, with 13 bases in the middle. This CDR3 region has 13 residues. This chain's CDR3 is CSARQGPNQPQHF. The CDR3 DNA, read in part, is TGCAGCGCTAGGCAGGGGCCCAATCAGCCC. The variable domain in full, with the rest retrieved from reference TRBV29-1 and TRBJ1-5, is SAVISQKPSRDICQRGTSLTIQCQVDSQVTMMFWYRQQPGQSLTLIATANQGSEATYESGFVIDKFPISRPNLTFSTLTVSNMSPEDSSIYLCSARQGPNQPQHFGDGTRLSIL.

This clone was counted ten times or more. Read coverage stops 3 residues before the CDR3 terminus; the germline J gene supplies the remainder. The genes are TRBV18 and TRBJ1-5; D gene unclear. Germline V lookup: CDR1 KGHSH, CDR2 LQKENI. This CDR3 is built from 14 residues. The V and J ends lost 8 bases and 1 base respectively, with 12 bases between them. CDR3 DNA, as far as it was read: TGTGCCAGCGCGAATTGGTGGAGCAATCAGCCC. It yields the protein CASANWWSNQP. The CDR3 in its entirety is CASANWWSNQPQHF.

This clone has just a few counts. The read ends 3 residues before the CDR3 terminus; that terminus is restored from the germline J gene. This chain connects TRBV2 to TRBJ2-7; 9 bases line up with TRBD1. In germline, CDR1 is SNHLY, CDR2 FYNNEI. The CDR3 contains 14 residues. V shed 3 bases and J 6 bases; nucleotides not matched to a gene: 6. The sequenced part of the CDR3 DNA is TGTGCCAGCAGTGATCCGGGACAGGGACGCGAG. It translates to CASSDPGQGRE. The whole CDR3 region reads CASSDPGQGREQYF.

Note on this clone: The read halts 3 residues ahead of the CDR3 end, with the missing end drawn from the germline J gene. The chain couples TRBV19 to TRBJ2-2; 9 nucleotides match TRBD1. Germline V gene sequence: CDR1 LNHDA, CDR2 SQIVND (reference sequence). CDR3 size: 14 residues. V was pared by 5 bases and J by 6 bases, with 4 bases of the junction left unmatched. CDR3 region: CASSLGQGAGELFF. The sequenced CDR3 bases are TGTGCCAGTAGTTTGGGACAGGGAGCCGGGGAG.

Comment on this clone: The read gets to within 3 residues of the CDR3 end, and the germline J gene fills in the rest. This chain uses TRBV7-9 with TRBJ2-3; 11 bases are shared with TRBD2. Germline CDR1 reads SEHNR; CDR2 reads FQNEAQ (reference sequence). Trimming cost V 5 bases and J 2 bases; bases outside gene matches: 3. The length of the CDR3 is 15 residues. The CDR3 is CASSPSGRYTDTQYF. The CDR3 DNA, read in part, is TGTGCCAGCAGCCCTAGCGGGAGGTACACAGATACG.

This clone was counted only a few times. The CDR3 end lies 3 residues beyond the end of the read and is filled in from the germline J gene. The chain uses TRBV7-2 and TRBJ1-6, with D possibly TRBD1 on 6 matching bases. Germline V gene data show CDR1 as SGHTA and CDR2 as FQGNSA. The V end lost 4 bases, the J end lost 4 bases, and 11 bases lay between the germline ends. This CDR3 has 15 amino acids. CDR3 sequence: CASSSGQSYNSPLHF. The CDR3 bases that were read are TGTGCCAGCAGCTCCGGACAGAGTTATAATTCACCC.

This clone was seen a few times. Coverage ceases 3 residues before the CDR3 finishes, and the germline J gene fills in the end. The rearrangement links TRBV19 to TRBJ1-1; tentative D call: TRBD1 (6 bases). The V end was cut by 1 base, the J end by 1 base, with 13 bases between. Looked up from germline, CDR1 is LNHDA and CDR2 is SQIVND (reference sequence). CDR3 size: 16 residues. The sequenced part of the CDR3 DNA is TGTGCCAGTAGTATAGGATGGACAGTGACGAACACTGAA. It specifies CASSIGWTVTNTE. Given in full, the CDR3 is CASSIGWTVTNTEAFF. Using reference TRBV19 and TRBJ1-1 for the parts outside the CDR3, the full variable domain is DGGITQSPKYLFRKEGQNVTLSCEQNLNHDAMYWYRQDPGQGLRLIYYSQIVNDFQKGDIAEGYSVSREKKESFPLTVTSAQKNPTAFYLCASSIGWTVTNTEAFFGQGTRLTVV.

This clone occurred many times. The observed sequence ends 3 residues before the CDR3 terminus, with the missing tail filled in from the germline J gene. This chain connects TRBV27 to TRBJ2-1; perhaps TRBD1 as D (5 bases). CDR3 length equals 13 residues. V lost 3 bases, J lost 4 bases, and 7 bases lay in between. Germline V gene data show CDR1 as MNHEY and CDR2 as SMNVEV (reference sequence). CDR3 amino acids: CASSFRVYNEQFF. CDR3 DNA, as far as it was read: TGTGCCAGCAGTTTCAGGGTTTACAATGAG.

This clone was counted only a few times. The observed sequence ends 3 residues before the CDR3 terminus, with the missing tail filled in from the germline J gene. V usage is TRBV2 and J usage is TRBJ1-3; TRBD1 is a possible D gene (5 bases). V shed 11 bases and J shed 1 base, with 9 bases lying between them. CDR3 size: 12 residues. The germline CDR1 and CDR2 sequences are SNHLY and FYNNEI. The CDR3 bases that were read are TGTGCCTCAGGGACTTCTGGAAACACC. Its translation is CASGTSGNT. The CDR3 reads in full as CASGTSGNTIYF.

There are a few counts of this clone. With a far larger clone one base away, a read error is the likely cause. The CDR3 end is not reached by the read, which stops 3 residues before it; the germline J gene fills it in. Other nucleotide sequences from this sample produce the same CDR3. The chain couples TRBV19 to TRBJ2-7; 12 bases align to TRBD2. Unmatched junction bases numbered 1, after V lost 3 bases and J lost 1 base. This CDR3 region has 15 residues. CDR1 and CDR2 (germline): LNHDA, SQIVND (reference sequence). The sequenced part of the CDR3 DNA is TGTGCCAGTAGTATCCTAGCGGGAGGGTCCTACGAG. Encoded protein: CASSILAGGSYE. The whole CDR3 region reads CASSILAGGSYEQYF.

This clone is categorized as medium-sized. The read terminates 3 residues before the CDR3 end, so the remaining end is supplied by the germline J gene. The chain uses TRBV5-4 and TRBJ2-3, with D perhaps TRBD2 (5 bases). The CDR3 runs to 16 residues. Germline assignment: CDR1 SGHNT and CDR2 YYREEE (reference sequence). V was pared by 0 bases and J by 0 bases, with 11 bases between. The CDR3 spells CASSLGGSVSTDTQYF. CDR3 DNA, as far as it was read: TGTGCCAGCAGCTTGGGGGGTAGCGTTAGCACAGATACG.

This clone was detected ten times or more. The CDR3 end is not reached by the read, which stops 3 residues before it; the germline J gene fills it in. The V call is TRBV15, the J call TRBJ1-2; perhaps TRBD1 as D (5 bases). In germline, CDR1 is LNHNV, CDR2 YYDKDF (reference sequence). Trimming took off 8 bases at V and 4 bases at J, with 11 bases between the two ends. This CDR3 spans 12 amino acids. CDR3 DNA (partial): TGTGCCACCTCCAGGGCTGGCTATGGC. Its translation: CATSRAGYG. In full, the CDR3 reads CATSRAGYGYTF.

In its sample, this clone ranks as medium-sized (0.01 to 0.1%). The read terminates 3 residues before the CDR3 end, so the remaining end is supplied by the germline J gene. This chain links TRBV28 with TRBJ1-2; D may be TRBD1 (6 bases). From germline, CDR1 is MDHEN and CDR2 SYDVKM. The V and J ends lost 2 bases and 7 bases respectively, with 8 bases between them. This CDR3 region has 12 residues. The sequenced CDR3 bases are TGTGCCAGCAGTTTAAGAGGGGGTGGC. It is translated as CASSLRGGG. Given in full, the CDR3 is CASSLRGGGYTF.

This clone was counted at least ten times. Read coverage stops 3 residues before the CDR3 terminus; the germline J gene supplies the remainder. This chain joins TRBV23-1 and TRBJ2-2, with 9 positions matching TRBD2. TRBV23-1 is given ORF status, its function remaining uncertain. Trimming removed 11 bases from V and 7 bases from J; junction bases left unmatched: 14. CDR3 length: 15 residues. The covered CDR3 bases are TGCGCCCAGCATTTGCCTAGCGGGAAGTTCGGGGAG. Its protein is CAQHLPSGKFGE. The whole CDR3 reads CAQHLPSGKFGELFF.

This clone was observed a handful of times. The observed sequence ends 3 residues before the CDR3 terminus, with the missing tail filled in from the germline J gene. The V call is TRBV7-2, the J call TRBJ1-2; TRBD1 aligns across 7 bases. CDR3 length: 13 residues. Germline V CDR1 and CDR2: SGHTA, FQGNSA. The trim removed 10 bases at V and 7 bases at J, leaving 12 bases unmatched. CDR3 bases read: TGTGCCACCAAAGACAGGGTTGGGGTTGGC. This translates into CATKDRVGVG. The full CDR3 sequence reads CATKDRVGVGYTF.

This clone counts as medium-sized. The CDR3 goes on 3 residues after the read ends, and that part is filled in from the germline J gene. V is TRBV9 and J is TRBJ1-4; tentative D call: TRBD1 (5 bases). This CDR3 is built from 12 residues. Germline assignment: CDR1 SGDLS and CDR2 YYNGEE. The sequenced CDR3 bases are TGTGCCAGCAGCCCTGGACCCGGGGGA. Translating it yields CASSPGPGG. The entire CDR3 reads CASSPGPGGLFF.

This clone has a count of ten or more. The read falls 3 residues short of the CDR3 end, and the missing part is taken from the germline J gene. This sequence joins TRBV7-9 and TRBJ2-3, with TRBD1 matching over 7 bases. CDR1 and CDR2 (germline): SEHNR, FQNEAQ (reference sequence). After removal of 5 bases from V and 6 bases from J, the junction contained 8 bases not matched to a gene. The CDR3 extends over 14 amino acids. Incomplete CDR3 DNA: TGTGCCAGCAGCCTCGACAGGGTCGGCGATACG. It yields the protein CASSLDRVGDT. The full CDR3 protein is CASSLDRVGDTQYF.

This clone was found many times. The read terminates 3 residues before the CDR3 end, so the remaining end is supplied by the germline J gene. The V call is TRBV12-3 or TRBV12-4, the J call TRBJ2-5; D might be TRBD2 (6 bases). This CDR3 contains 14 residues. V was trimmed by 7 bases and J by 1 base, leaving 13 bases between them. Partial CDR3 DNA: TGTGCCAGCACCTCGGGACTGACCCAAGAGACC. The encoded protein is CASTSGLTQET. The whole CDR3 sequence reads CASTSGLTQETQYF.

A word on this clone: With the read ending 3 residues before the CDR3 end, the germline J gene is used to fill in that end. The V gene is TRBV2, the J gene TRBJ1-6, with 10 bases matching TRBD1. From germline, CDR1 is SNHLY and CDR2 FYNNEI. The trim removed 9 bases at V and 6 bases at J, leaving 5 bases unmatched. CDR3 size: 14 residues. CDR3 DNA (partial): TGTGCCAGAGGGGGACAGGGGTCTAATTCACCC. Translating it yields CARGGQGSNSP. The entire CDR3 protein reads CARGGQGSNSPLHF.

This clone was recorded many times. With the read ending 3 residues before the CDR3 end, the germline J gene is used to fill in that end. The V gene is TRBV14, the J gene TRBJ2-3; maybe TRBD2 (6 bases). The germline V and J ends were trimmed by 2 bases and 3 bases, with 12 bases remaining between them. From germline, CDR1 is SGHDN and CDR2 FVKESK. The length of the CDR3 is 15 residues. The CDR3 loop reads CASSQLVAGTDTQYF. Partial CDR3 DNA: TGTGCCAGCAGCCAACTAGTTGCGGGGACAGATACG.

The table lists this clone with many counts. The read terminates 3 residues before the CDR3 end, so the remaining end is supplied by the germline J gene. V is TRBV6-2 or TRBV6-3 and J is TRBJ2-5, with unresolved D. This CDR3 has 12 residues. V was pared by 5 bases and J by 3 bases, with 7 bases between. The germline gives CDR1 MNHEY, CDR2 SVGEGT. The sequenced part of the CDR3 DNA is TGTGCCAGCAGTAGAGAGGAAGAGACC. It translates to CASSREEET. The full CDR3 is CASSREEETQYF.

Regarding this clone: The CDR3 is cut off 3 residues early in the read; its end comes from the germline J gene. This sequence joins TRBV18 and TRBJ2-6; D might be TRBD2 (6 bases). Germline CDR1 KGHSH, CDR2 LQKENI. With 3 bases removed from V and 2 bases from J, the gap between germline ends came to 11 bases. The CDR3 is 16 amino acids. CDR3 DNA, as far as it was read: TGTGCCAGCTCACCCCTTTCTAGCGCTGGGGCCAACGTC. Amino acid sequence: CASSPLSSAGANV. The whole CDR3 sequence reads CASSPLSSAGANVLTF.

This clone occurred many times. The read stops 3 residues short of the end of the CDR3; the missing end is completed from the germline J gene. The genes are TRBV7-2 and TRBJ2-7, with a possible D match to TRBD1 (5 bases). The V and J ends lost 5 bases and 6 bases respectively, with 11 bases between them. The CDR3 has 12 residues. Germline values: CDR1 SGHTA, CDR2 FQGNSA. CDR3 sequence: CASSPEGAEQYF. The covered CDR3 bases are TGTGCCAGCAGCCCGGAAGGGGCCGAG.